The sequence of this T cell receptor beta chain was determined in a study of blood T cells in healthy people across ages. Study at large: About one barcoded beta molecule per two T cells came from capture by template switching.

A second PCR, run for about 6 to 11 cycles, used a sample-barcoded 5' primer plus a J-beta primer mix. MiXCR was run by TCRdb on the 5' RACE reads, yielding one entry per CDR3 protein. The profile shows about 1.1 million distinct CDR3 sequences, approximately 38% of them singletons. The CDR3 runs to 14 residues. Germline V gene data show CDR1 as MGHDK and CDR2 as SYGVNS. V was cut by 9 bases and J by 0 bases, with 12 bases left in between. Study observations and caveats: Diversity of TCR beta correlated strongly with naive T cell percentage.

This clonotype was detected a few times. Its antigen is still unknown. The rearrangement uses TRBV25-1 and TRBJ1-3; D may be TRBD1 (5 bases). Sequenced material: blood. This TCR came from a man aged 18 to 29 in good health. The CDR3 region is CASSRDGSGNTIYF. CDR3 nucleotides: TGTGCCAGTAGTCGGGACGGCTCTGGAAACACCATATATTTT.